The subject of this entry is one TCR beta chain. Only in-frame clones appear in the TCRdb table, and some are missing; sequencing was by immunoSEQ multiplex PCR. The profile covers about 400,000 clones, with less than 90% appearing a single time and 2.5% to 3% taken by the ten largest. The data belong to a study of blood T cell repertoires in COVID-19. Per the germline V gene, CDR1 is GTSNPN and CDR2 is SVGIG (reference sequence). This CDR3 is built from 11 residues. J was trimmed by 11 bases and V by 2 bases; bases with no gene match: 5. Sample: PBMCs or T cells enriched from blood (not recorded which). The chain has TRBV30 and TRBJ1-2; 7 positions match TRBD1. The source is a woman under 40 who had recovered from COVID-19. CDR3 amino acids: CAWSRQQGYTF. CDR3 sequence (DNA): TGTGCCTGGAGTAGACAACAGGGGTACACCTTC.